This T cell receptor (beta chain) was captured in a study of cytomegalovirus exposure and HLA in healthy donors. Findings of the study overall: As a later analysis showed, a missense DCLRE1C variant was linked to trimming of TCR beta V- and J-genes. Researchers had no immune exposure information except CMV serostatus available. With further analysis later on, most CMV-associated TCR beta chains appeared HLA-restricted.

On this clone itself: Its target is not known.

There were likely unrecorded immune exposures, though donors were nominally healthy when sampled. Vbeta (60) and Jbeta (13) primers were used in the PCR. Using immunoSEQ multiplex PCR, the repertoire was profiled, and TCRdb retains in-frame clones only, with some absent. The data show approximately 180,000 clones, approximately 80% seen once. This CDR3 has 13 residues. Germline assignment: CDR1 SGDLS and CDR2 YYNGEE. The J segment lost 16 bases and the V segment lost 4 bases, leaving 12 bases of the junction unmatched. The specimen was PBMCs. The receptor was derived from a woman aged 40 to 55 in good health and CMV-seronegative. The V call is TRBV9, the J call TRBJ2-1; 9 nucleotides match TRBD2. The CDR3 nucleotides read TGTGCCAGCAGCTTCGGGCTAGCGGGAACGGAATTCTTC. It is translated as CASSFGLAGTEFF.